These T cell receptor beta chains were read from a single sample in a study of T cell repertoires in cytomegalovirus infection. TCRdb called the reads again in MiXCR, with one record for every CDR3 protein. This table holds about 490,000 distinct CDR3 sequences, about a quarter found once. The material sequenced was PBMCs. The receptors come from a human donor in good health (CMV status not recorded). Some clones in this sample may be carry-over from other donors' samples. Both conserved end residues are part of each CDR3. The order of the fields is clone size, CDR3 length, V gene, J gene, D gene, CDR3 DNA, CDR3 protein. The D gene is left open where the match is weak. Clone size appears in some rows only: once, few, many, or a class for an expanded clone.

size: -
length: 12
V: TRBV27
J: TRBJ1-2
D: -
DNA: TGTGCCAGCGGGGAGAGGGGCTATGGCTACACCTTC
CDR3: CASGERGYGYTF

size: many
length: 18
V: TRBV7-9
J: TRBJ2-1
D: TRBD2
DNA: TGTGCCAGCAGCTTAAGAGCGGGAGGGCCTACGAAGAACAATGAGCAGTTCTTC
CDR3: CASSLRAGGPTKNNEQFF

size: many
length: 17
V: TRBV11-2
J: TRBJ2-3
D: TRBD2
DNA: TGTGCCAGCAGCTCTCCGCGACCAGCGGGAGCGTCAGATACGCAGTATTTT
CDR3: CASSSPRPAGASDTQYF

size: few
length: 15
V: TRBV19
J: TRBJ2-2
D: TRBD2
DNA: TGTGCCAGTAGTATGCGGGAGTTAATCACCGGGGAGCTGTTTTTT
CDR3: CASSMRELITGELFF

size: -
length: 16
V: TRBV4-1
J: TRBJ2-1
D: -
DNA: TGCGCCAGCAGCCAAATGAAGATGGGCTCCTACAATGAGCAGTTCTTC
CDR3: CASSQMKMGSYNEQFF

size: -
length: 19
V: TRBV19
J: TRBJ2-2
D: TRBD1
DNA: TGTGCCAGTAGTATTTCCAGGGGGCGAATGCCCGGGAACACCGGGGAGCTGTTTTTT
CDR3: CASSISRGRMPGNTGELFF

size: few
length: 14
V: TRBV2
J: TRBJ2-3
D: -
DNA: TGTGCCAGCAGCCGAATCGGTGGCACAGATACGCAGTATTTT
CDR3: CASSRIGGTDTQYF

size: many
length: 15
V: TRBV7-8
J: TRBJ2-5
D: TRBD1
DNA: TGTGCCAGCAGCTCCCGGGACAGGGGGCTTGAGACCCAGTACTTC
CDR3: CASSSRDRGLETQYF

size: many
length: 16
V: TRBV12-3/TRBV12-4
J: TRBJ2-2
D: -
DNA: TGTGCCAGCAGTTTTGGTGGGGGGACAAACACCGGGGAGCTGTTTTTT
CDR3: CASSFGGGTNTGELFF

size: -
length: 21
V: TRBV6-2/TRBV6-3
J: TRBJ2-1
D: TRBD2
DNA: TGTGCCAGCAGTTACCACTCGCGTACTAGCGGGAGGGCCGGCTCCTACAATGAGCAGTTCTTC
CDR3: CASSYHSRTSGRAGSYNEQFF

size: -
length: 12
V: TRBV12-3/TRBV12-4
J: TRBJ1-2
D: TRBD1
DNA: TGTGCCAGCCAAGGGACAGTCTATGGCTACACCTTC
CDR3: CASQGTVYGYTF

size: once
length: 13
V: TRBV12-3/TRBV12-4
J: TRBJ1-2
D: -
DNA: TGTGCCAGCAGTTTAATCGGGACTTATGGCTACACCTTC
CDR3: CASSLIGTYGYTF

size: -
length: 16
V: TRBV5-6
J: TRBJ1-1
D: TRBD1
DNA: TGTGCCAGCAGCTTGGCCGGATTCACAGGGGGCACTGAAGCTTTCTTT
CDR3: CASSLAGFTGGTEAFF

size: few
length: 16
V: TRBV19
J: TRBJ2-1
D: -
DNA: TGTGCCAGTAGTGCCCACTCAGGGGGAGGGTACAATGAGCAGTTCTTC
CDR3: CASSAHSGGGYNEQFF

size: -
length: 12
V: TRBV30
J: TRBJ2-7
D: -
DNA: TGTGCCGGGCGGGACAAGGCCTACGAGCAGTACTTC
CDR3: CAGRDKAYEQYF

size: few
length: 15
V: TRBV3-1
J: TRBJ1-1
D: -
DNA: TGTGCCAGCAGCCAAGACGGGGGTCGGATCACTGAAGCTTTCTTT
CDR3: CASSQDGGRITEAFF

size: few
length: 15
V: TRBV19
J: TRBJ2-1
D: -
DNA: TGTGCCAGTAGTATCTTCGTCGACTCCTACAATGAGCAGTTCTTC
CDR3: CASSIFVDSYNEQFF

size: few
length: 15
V: TRBV7-2
J: TRBJ2-1
D: -
DNA: TGTGCCAGCAGCTCCACAGGGGGGGGACGGAATGAGCAGTTCTTC
CDR3: CASSSTGGGRNEQFF

size: many
length: 14
V: TRBV7-2
J: TRBJ1-1
D: -
DNA: TGTGCCAGCAGCTCCCACCAGGGTTTTACTGAAGCTTTCTTT
CDR3: CASSSHQGFTEAFF

size: -
length: 17
V: TRBV6-1
J: TRBJ2-5
D: TRBD2
DNA: TGTGCCAGCAGTGAAATAGGGACCGGGGGAGCGGGAGAGGCCCAGTACTTC
CDR3: CASSEIGTGGAGEAQYF

size: few
length: 15
V: TRBV20-1
J: TRBJ2-5
D: -
DNA: TGCAGTGCCTCGAGAGGAGTCCGGAGGGGGGAGACCCAGTACTTC
CDR3: CSASRGVRRGETQYF

size: -
length: 14
V: TRBV28
J: TRBJ2-4
D: TRBD1
DNA: TGTGCCAGCAGTTTCAGCAGGGGGAAAAACATTCAGTACTTC
CDR3: CASSFSRGKNIQYF

size: -
length: 14
V: TRBV4-1
J: TRBJ2-1
D: -
DNA: TGCGCCAGCAGCCTACTGCCATCCTACAATGAGCAGTTCTTC
CDR3: CASSLLPSYNEQFF

size: few
length: 15
V: TRBV6-2/TRBV6-3
J: TRBJ1-5
D: TRBD1
DNA: TGTGCCAGCAGGGGCCGGGACAGGGGGAATCAGCCCCAGCATTTT
CDR3: CASRGRDRGNQPQHF

size: few
length: 13
V: TRBV7-8
J: TRBJ1-5
D: -
DNA: TGTGCCAGCAGCCGCGTATTGGATCAGCCCCAGCATTTT
CDR3: CASSRVLDQPQHF

size: few
length: 15
V: TRBV19
J: TRBJ1-1
D: -
DNA: TGTGCCAGTAGTGCCTACCAGCCTATGGACACTGAAGCTTTCTTT
CDR3: CASSAYQPMDTEAFF

size: few
length: 15
V: TRBV24-1
J: TRBJ2-2
D: -
DNA: TGTGCCACGGCCAAACTAGACGCTAACACCGGGGAGCTGTTTTTT
CDR3: CATAKLDANTGELFF

size: -
length: 17
V: TRBV5-5
J: TRBJ1-2
D: -
DNA: TGTGCCAGCACGGGAGGACGGATGGGAGGGCTTAACTATGGCTACACCTTC
CDR3: CASTGGRMGGLNYGYTF

size: -
length: 16
V: TRBV4-3
J: TRBJ1-5
D: TRBD1
DNA: TGCGCCAGCAGCCAAGTTCGGACAGGGGTCAATCAGCCCCAGCATTTT
CDR3: CASSQVRTGVNQPQHF

size: -
length: 11
V: TRBV6-1
J: TRBJ1-1
D: -
DNA: TGTGCCGTACAGGGTTTCACTGAAGCTTTCTTT
CDR3: CAVQGFTEAFF

size: few
length: 14
V: TRBV6-5
J: TRBJ2-1
D: -
DNA: TGTGCCAGCAGTCCCCGGATGGCCTACAATGAGCAGTTCTTC
CDR3: CASSPRMAYNEQFF

size: -
length: 12
V: TRBV20-1
J: TRBJ2-7
D: -
DNA: TGCAGTGCTACTGGGGGTTCCTACGAGCAGTACTTC
CDR3: CSATGGSYEQYF

size: -
length: 12
V: TRBV28
J: TRBJ1-1
D: -
DNA: TGTGCCAGCACTAGCCCGGGACAACAAGCTTTCTTT
CDR3: CASTSPGQQAFF

size: -
length: 15
V: TRBV5-1
J: TRBJ2-7
D: TRBD1
DNA: TGCGCCAGCAGCCCGAGGGGGCCGAGCTCCTACGAGCAGTACTTC
CDR3: CASSPRGPSSYEQYF

size: -
length: 18
V: TRBV19
J: TRBJ2-7
D: -
DNA: TGTGCCAGTAGTATTGTGAGCGGAGCTCGAGAGGACTCCTACGAGCAGTACTTC
CDR3: CASSIVSGAREDSYEQYF

size: many
length: 13
V: TRBV5-6
J: TRBJ2-7
D: -
DNA: TGTGCCAGCAGCTTACGAAGGGCCTCCGAGCAGTACTTC
CDR3: CASSLRRASEQYF

size: -
length: 14
V: TRBV7-3
J: TRBJ2-1
D: TRBD2
DNA: TGTGCCAGCAGCTTAGAGCGGGGGGGCAATGAGCAGTTCTTC
CDR3: CASSLERGGNEQFF

size: few
length: 14
V: TRBV7-9
J: TRBJ1-4
D: -
DNA: TGTGCCAGCAGCCCCCTCGTTACGGGTGAAAAACTGTTTTTT
CDR3: CASSPLVTGEKLFF

size: many
length: 17
V: TRBV7-8
J: TRBJ2-1
D: -
DNA: TGTGCCAGCAGCTCCTCGGTCGGGGTAGGATCCTACAATGAGCAGTTCTTC
CDR3: CASSSSVGVGSYNEQFF

size: -
length: 18
V: TRBV27
J: TRBJ2-3
D: -
DNA: TGTGCCAGCAGTTGGGGGGCCCCGGGACTCTCTACCACAGATACGCAGTATTTT
CDR3: CASSWGAPGLSTTDTQYF

size: -
length: 17
V: TRBV6-2/TRBV6-3
J: TRBJ2-1
D: TRBD2
DNA: TGTGCCAGCAGTTACCGTATAGCGGGAGGGGCCGGGGGTGAGCAGTTCTTC
CDR3: CASSYRIAGGAGGEQFF

size: few
length: 14
V: TRBV20-1
J: TRBJ2-5
D: TRBD2
DNA: TGCAGTGCCGCCGGGACTAGCGCCCAAGAGACCCAGTACTTC
CDR3: CSAAGTSAQETQYF

size: -
length: 17
V: TRBV5-6
J: TRBJ2-2
D: -
DNA: TGTGCCAGCAGCCTCACGGGGGTACTCGCGAACACCGGGGAGCTGTTTTTT
CDR3: CASSLTGVLANTGELFF

size: many
length: 15
V: TRBV7-2
J: TRBJ2-1
D: -
DNA: TGTGCCAGCAGCTTCAGCGGCAGAGGACACAATGAGCAGTTCTTC
CDR3: CASSFSGRGHNEQFF

size: -
length: 14
V: TRBV5-4
J: TRBJ2-3
D: TRBD1
DNA: TGTGCCAGCAGCTACGACAGGGCGGCAGATACGCAGTATTTT
CDR3: CASSYDRAADTQYF

size: -
length: 15
V: TRBV5-5
J: TRBJ2-3
D: -
DNA: TGTGCCAGCAGTCGAGGACCCGCAAGCACAGATACGCAGTATTTT
CDR3: CASSRGPASTDTQYF